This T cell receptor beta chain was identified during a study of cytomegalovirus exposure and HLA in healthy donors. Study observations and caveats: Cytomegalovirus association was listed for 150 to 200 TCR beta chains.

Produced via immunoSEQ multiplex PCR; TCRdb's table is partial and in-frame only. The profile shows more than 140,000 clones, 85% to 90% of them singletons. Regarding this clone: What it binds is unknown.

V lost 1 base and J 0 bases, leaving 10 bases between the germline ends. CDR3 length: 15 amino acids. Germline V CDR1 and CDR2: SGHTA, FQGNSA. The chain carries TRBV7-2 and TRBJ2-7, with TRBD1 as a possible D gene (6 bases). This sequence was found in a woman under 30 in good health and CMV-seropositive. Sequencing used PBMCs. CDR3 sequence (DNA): TGTGCCAGCAGCTTAGGCAGGGGCGGCTCCTACGAGCAGTACTTC. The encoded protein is CASSLGRGGSYEQYF.